The 22 T cell receptor beta chains presented below share a single source sample, sequenced in a study of human T cells and chemical hapten exposure. TCRdb re-called the RACE reads with MiXCR, one entry per CDR3 protein. The sample lists about 190,000 distinct CDR3 sequences, roughly a quarter seen once, with roughly 2.3% in the top ten. Indicated time point: patch test 3, about 24 weeks after DPC sensitization. Treatment defined: therapeutic diphenylcyclopropenone sensitization with weekly scalp DPC. This specimen consisted of whole blood, obtained in connection with sensitization to the hapten diphenylcyclopropenone (DPC). The receptors originated from a woman aged 40-49 years with alopecia areata. Some clones in this sample may be carry-over from other donors' samples.

The chain uses TRBV2 and TRBJ2-1; 12 nucleotides line up with TRBD2. The CDR3 has 16 residues. Germline V gene data show CDR1 as SNHLY and CDR2 as FYNNEI. The J segment lost 7 bases and the V segment lost 6 bases, leaving 10 bases of the junction unmatched. CDR3: CASSSSTSGSGNEQFF. CDR3 nucleotide sequence: TGTGCCAGCAGCTCCTCGACTAGCGGGAGCGGTAATGAGCAGTTCTTC.

The chain carries TRBV20-1 and TRBJ1-6; 10 bases are shared with TRBD1. Germline CDR1 DFQATT, CDR2 SNEGSKA (reference sequence). The CDR3 runs 14 residues. The V and J ends lost 3 bases and 7 bases, in that order; junction bases with no gene match: 3. The DNA for the CDR3 is TGCAGTGCTAGGCGGACAGGGGGGAATTCACCCCTCCACTTT. It is translated as CSARRTGGNSPLHF.

The J gene is TRBJ2-7, the V gene TRBV28, with D unclear. V was shortened by 5 bases and J by 3 bases, with 8 bases between the two germline ends. The CDR3 consists of 12 residues. Germline lookup yields CDR1 MDHEN and CDR2 SYDVKM. The CDR3 here is CASSGIDYEQYF. The CDR3 nucleotides are TGTGCCAGCAGTGGGATAGACTACGAGCAGTACTTC. Variable domain in full (rest from reference TRBV28 and TRBJ2-7): DVKVTQSSRYLVKRTGEKVFLECVQDMDHENMFWYRQDPGLGLRLIYFSYDVKMKEKGDIPEGYSVSREKKERFSLILESASTNQTSMYLCASSGIDYEQYFGPGTRLTVT.

J is TRBJ2-7 and V is TRBV6-2 or TRBV6-3; 8 bases align to TRBD2. There are 14 residues in the CDR3. Looked up from germline, CDR1 is MNHEY and CDR2 is SVGEGT. Trimming cost V 7 bases and J 2 bases; bases outside gene matches: 7. The CDR3 loop reads CASNQAGGAYEQYF. CDR3 coding DNA: TGTGCCAGCAACCAGGCGGGGGGAGCCTACGAGCAGTACTTC.

This clonotype was seen more than once but under ten times. The rearrangement joins TRBV10-3 to TRBJ2-7, with D uncertain. V lost 6 bases and J lost 4, with 10 bases in between. From germline, CDR1 is ENHRY and CDR2 SYGVKD. The CDR3 length is 12 residues. The CDR3 DNA reads TGTGCCATCAGCGTGGACGGATACGAGCAGTACTTC. Translation: CAISVDGYEQYF.

This clonotype was detected ten times or more. V is TRBV7-6 and J is TRBJ2-1; 7 positions match TRBD1. CDR3 length: 12 amino acids. V lost 5 bases to trimming and J lost 8 bases; unmatched junction nucleotides: 3. CDR1 is SGHVS and CDR2 is FNYEAQ in the germline V gene. The chain's CDR3 is CASSPTGHEQFF. The CDR3 DNA reads TGTGCCAGCAGCCCGACAGGGCATGAGCAGTTCTTC.

This clonotype showed up many times. V gene TRBV24-1 combines with J gene TRBJ1-2; D not resolved. Trimming removed 0 bases from V and 2 bases from J, with 6 bases in between. Germline CDR1 is KGHDR and CDR2 is SFDVKD. The CDR3 has 14 amino acids. CDR3 in DNA: TGTGCCACCAGTGATTTGCCGTCGAACTATGGCTACACCTTC. Translating it yields CATSDLPSNYGYTF.

V usage is TRBV10-3 and J usage is TRBJ2-2; TRBD2 aligns across 9 bases. Trimming removed 7 bases from V and 4 bases from J; junction bases left unmatched: 16. This CDR3 comprises 18 residues. Germline lookup yields CDR1 ENHRY and CDR2 SYGVKD. CDR3 residues: CAITPRASGVKGTGELFF. The CDR3, as DNA: TGTGCCATCACACCGCGGGCTAGCGGGGTTAAGGGCACCGGGGAGCTGTTTTTT.

The chain has TRBV18 and TRBJ1-4; possibly TRBD1 for D (5 bases). CDR3 length: 14 amino acids. V was pared by 3 bases and J by 8 bases, with 13 bases between. Germline values: CDR1 KGHSH, CDR2 LQKENI. The CDR3 region is CASSPQGAGEKLFF. CDR3 nucleotide sequence: TGTGCCAGCTCACCCCAGGGAGCGGGAGAAAAACTGTTTTTT.

This clonotype was observed a handful of times. The chain combines TRBV5-6 with TRBJ1-5, with a possible D match to TRBD1 (6 bases). This CDR3 comprises 15 residues. The V end lost 4 bases, the J end lost 0 bases, and 11 bases lay between the germline ends. Germline CDR1 reads SGHDT; CDR2 reads YYEEEE. CDR3 in DNA: TGTGCCAGCAGCCCAGGACAGAATAGCAATCAGCCCCAGCATTTT. Encoded protein: CASSPGQNSNQPQHF.

Only a few counts were recorded for this clonotype. J is TRBJ2-3 and V is TRBV12-3 or TRBV12-4, with D hard to call. The CDR3 consists of 16 residues. V was shortened by 7 bases and J by 0 bases, with 17 bases between the two germline ends. The CDR3 nucleotides are TGTGCCAGCACCCCCTTTGGGCGTAGGAGCACAGATACGCAGTATTTT. As protein: CASTPFGRRSTDTQYF.

The gene calls are TRBV29-1 and TRBJ2-5; D is undetermined. CDR1 is SQVTM, CDR2 ANQGSEA, per germline. V was clipped by 6 bases and J by 4 bases, with 6 bases between them. The CDR3 extends over 10 amino acids. In nucleotides, the CDR3 is TGCAGCGTGGTGGGAGAGACCCAGTACTTC. Translated, it gives CSVVGETQYF.

The table lists this clonotype with a few counts. The V gene is TRBV28, the J gene TRBJ2-1, with 7 bases matching TRBD1. V was clipped by 6 bases and J by 9 bases; unmatched bases: 8. The germline CDR1 and CDR2 sequences are MDHEN and SYDVKM. The CDR3 extends over 13 amino acids. The CDR3 protein is CASSRQGRVEQFF. CDR3 DNA sequence: TGTGCCAGCAGCCGACAGGGAAGGGTTGAGCAGTTCTTC.

This clonotype was detected a few times. The chain uses TRBV10-3 and TRBJ1-5; possible D gene TRBD1, 6 bases. The CDR3 is 13 amino acids. Trimming cost V 10 bases and J 4 bases, with 14 bases left between them. The germline V gene encodes CDR1 ENHRY and CDR2 SYGVKD. The CDR3 loop is CATRRGDNQPQHF. For the CDR3, the DNA is TGTGCCACCCGGAGGGGGGATAATCAGCCCCAGCATTTT.

This clonotype was counted only a few times. The gene calls are TRBV12-3 or TRBV12-4 and TRBJ1-3, with D perhaps matching TRBD1 (6 bases). CDR3 length: 17 amino acids. V lost 3 bases, J lost 0 bases, and 15 bases lay in between. CDR3: CASSFRGGEGSGNTIYF. The DNA of the CDR3 is TGTGCCAGCAGTTTTAGGGGGGGGGAGGGCTCTGGAAACACCATATATTTT.

This clonotype was counted a few times. This rearrangement joins TRBV6-1 to TRBJ2-1; D may be TRBD1 or TRBD2 (5 bases each). V was clipped by 7 bases and J by 7 bases, with 17 bases between them. This CDR3 spans 14 amino acids. Germline CDR1 is MNHNS and CDR2 is SASEGT. CDR3 residues: CASNPRGLSNEQFF. CDR3 DNA sequence: TGTGCCAGCAACCCGAGGGGTCTATCTAATGAGCAGTTCTTC.

The V and J genes are TRBV6-5 and TRBJ2-3; no reliable D call. There are 14 residues in the CDR3. V was pared by 0 bases and J by 6 bases, with 10 bases between. In germline, CDR1 is MNHEY, CDR2 SVGAGI. CDR3 amino acids: CASSYSPFMDTQYF. The CDR3 nucleotides are TGTGCCAGCAGTTACTCACCTTTTATGGATACGCAGTATTTT.

This clonotype has only a few counts. V gene TRBV6-4 combines with J gene TRBJ2-1; 8 bases line up with TRBD2. This CDR3 comprises 14 residues. Germline V gene sequence: CDR1 MRHNA, CDR2 SNTAGT. Losses at the gene ends were 3 bases for V and 4 bases for J; bases not matched to a gene: 2. The CDR3 region has the DNA TGTGCCAGCAGTGAGTTAGCGGGGTACAATGAGCAGTTCTTC. Its protein is CASSELAGYNEQFF.

A remark on this clonotype: The junction differs from germline at one of its ends, possibly a read error. The chain carries TRBV29-1 and TRBJ1-1; 9 nucleotides match TRBD1. The CDR3 is 13 amino acids. Germline V gives CDR1 SQVTM, CDR2 ANQGSEA. CDR3 DNA: TGCGGCGCTGAACAGGGGGCGAACACTGAAGCTCTCTTT. Amino acids: CGAEQGANTEALF.

The rearrangement joins TRBV19 to TRBJ2-7; 10 bases map to TRBD1. This CDR3 comprises 15 residues. Germline V lookup: CDR1 LNHDA, CDR2 SQIVND (reference sequence). The trim removed 5 bases at V and 0 bases at J, leaving 4 bases unmatched. The CDR3 is CASSLGQGPSYEQYF. In DNA form, the CDR3 reads TGTGCCAGTAGTTTGGGACAGGGGCCCTCCTACGAGCAGTACTTC.

The genes are TRBV6-2 or TRBV6-3 and TRBJ1-1, with a possible D match to TRBD1 (6 bases). CDR3 length: 15 residues. Trimming left V 7 bases short and J 3 bases short, with 18 bases between. The germline gives CDR1 MNHEY, CDR2 SVGEGT. CDR3 in DNA: TGTGCCAGCAATATACAGAAGGGGGGATACACTGAAGCTTTCTTT. It codes for CASNIQKGGYTEAFF.

The chain joins TRBV7-9 to TRBJ2-2; D unclear. CDR1 and CDR2 from the germline V gene are SEHNR and FQNEAQ (reference sequence). The CDR3 consists of 12 residues. V was trimmed by 5 bases and J by 10 bases, leaving 11 bases between them. CDR3 coding DNA: TGTGCCAGCAGCCCACTACGCGAGGAGCTGTTTTTT. Encoded protein: CASSPLREELFF. The entire variable domain, with the rest obtained from reference TRBV7-9 and TRBJ2-2, is as follows: DTGVSQNPRHKITKRGQNVTFRCDPISEHNRLYWYRQTLGQGPEFLTYFQNEAQLEKSRLLSDRFSAERPKGSFSTLEIQRTEQGDSAMYLCASSPLREELFFGEGSRLTVL.